This T cell receptor (beta chain) was profiled in a study of blood T cell repertoires in COVID-19 (dated by TCRdb to 2018 to 2020). General notes on the study: Samples covering the acute and convalescent phases of COVID-19 were provided by collaborators in the United States, Italy and Spain. The prospective study material was composed of cDNA or gDNA derived from T cells, B-cell-depleted T cells, or PBMCs. The dataset comprised deeply sampled blood TCRbeta repertoires from subjects exposed to, actively infected with, or recovered from COVID-19. The repertoires were made available in a free public database intended to serve as a resource for research on the immune response to SARS-CoV-2. The samples were drawn from two sources: the first 160 participants of the ongoing ImmuneRACE study, and 1,254 subjects contributed by 6 global collaborators. A de-identified subject ID, COVID-19 status, age in years and sex were almost always included in the sample metadata. Where HLA class I and class II types were available, the types were taken from metadata supplied by the sample provider, not from assay-based typing. What the study reported, not specific to this receptor: Clinical and demographic metadata were provided uncurated, with the amount varying by source and participant.

As regards this clone: The target of this receptor is not known. Per-base qualities were not stored, and no clone one base away is much larger.

Each collaborating institution followed its own protocols to collect whole blood in K2EDTA tubes. For TCRbeta analysis, collaborators shipped samples as frozen whole blood, isolated PBMCs, or DNA extracted from either of those sample types. Taken from cysteine to phenylalanine, the CDR3 has 18 residues. Only the CDR3 part of the read is kept: 54 bases, read in frame from the first base. Trimming leaves V shorter by 3 bases and J shorter by 3 bases, with the junction holding 18 bases beyond the gene matches. The CDR1 and CDR2 encoded by the germline V gene are SGDLS and YYNGEE. TCRbeta CDR3 regions were amplified from genomic DNA using the immunoSEQ Assay, a bias-controlled multiplex PCR. As for the authors' bioinformatics: The number of nucleated cells in each sample was estimated by amplification of reference gene primers within the assay. To quantify the absolute abundance of each unique TCRbeta CDR3 rearrangement, sequence reads were collapsed and filtered. For each sample, productive Simpson clonality was calculated as the square root of Simpson's diversity index across productive rearrangements. What TCRdb holds here is the immuneACCESS table cut down to in-frame rearrangements. Part of the clones is not present; checked against another copy, under half of the missing clones reflect an unresolved V gene, and the others are unexplained. V, J and clone size derive from that table, while D and trimming were established from the DNA sequence. The sample table contains roughly 250,000 clones; only one count was recorded for 65% to 85% of them. Of the sample, about 4.5% is held by the ten largest clones.

This receptor was taken from a man between 45 and 60 years old with active or convalescent COVID-19. Recombination joined TRBV9 with TRBJ2-7; 7 nucleotides in the junction match TRBD1. Sequencing input: peripheral blood. The CDR3 reads CASSAISSTGRSIYEQYF. The bases are TGTGCCAGCAGCGCTATAAGTTCGACAGGGCGGTCCATCTACGAGCAGTACTTC. The entire variable domain, with the stretches around the CDR3 drawn from the reference TRBV9 and TRBJ2-7 proteins, is DSGVTQTPKHLITATGQRVTLRCSPRSGDLSVYWYQQSLDQGLQFLIQYYNGEERAKGNILERFSAQQFPDLHSELNLSSLELGDSALYFCASSAISSTGRSIYEQYFGPGTRLTVT.